This is a list of T cell receptor beta chains from one sample in a study of somatic mutations in cytotoxic T cells in rheumatoid arthritis. Clones were read by immunoSEQ multiplex PCR, and TCRdb kept only the in-frame ones, dropping some. The sample has about 20,000 clones, over 75% seen once. The material sequenced was CD8+ T cells sorted from blood. These receptor sequences come from an adult with rheumatoid arthritis. CDR3s include the opening cysteine and the closing phenylalanine or tryptophan. The D gene is left open where the match is weak. Part of the rows lack a size; the others show once, few, many or a class for expanded clones.

TRBV7-8	TRBJ2-1	-	TRBD1	CASSFGTGAFVEQFF	TGTGCCAGCAGCTTCGGGACAGGGGCCTTTGTCGAGCAGTTCTTC
TRBV5-4	TRBJ2-1	-	TRBD2	CASSLAPSGGAVEQFF	TGTGCCAGCAGCTTGGCCCCTAGCGGGGGGGCCGTTGAGCAGTTCTTC
TRBV4-3	TRBJ2-7	-	TRBD1	CASSPTRGYYEQYF	TGCGCCAGCAGCCCAACCAGGGGGTATTACGAGCAGTACTTC
TRBV6-1	TRBJ2-3	few	TRBD2	CASSEGLAGGADTQYF	TGTGCCAGCAGTGAAGGGCTAGCGGGAGGCGCAGATACGCAGTATTTT
TRBV27	TRBJ2-1	-	TRBD2	CASGGLAYNEQFF	TGTGCCAGCGGGGGACTAGCGTACAATGAGCAGTTCTTC
TRBV5-1	TRBJ1-1	-	TRBD1	CASSLGRGRVDTEAFF	TGCGCCAGCAGCTTGGGCAGGGGGCGCGTGGACACTGAAGCTTTCTTT
TRBV2	TRBJ2-7	-	TRBD2	CASRGLAGGPYEQYF	TGTGCCAGCAGAGGACTAGCGGGAGGGCCGTACGAGCAGTACTTC
TRBV5-1	TRBJ1-1	-	-	CASSLGIGNTEAFF	TGCGCCAGCAGCTTGGGGATAGGGAACACTGAAGCTTTCTTT
TRBV27	TRBJ2-1	once	-	CASSLDSPYNEQFF	TGTGCCAGCAGTCTGGACAGCCCCTACAATGAGCAGTTCTTC
TRBV11-3	TRBJ2-3	-	-	CASSLDSGTTDTQYF	TGTGCCAGCAGCTTAGATAGCGGAACCACAGATACGCAGTATTTT
TRBV5-6	TRBJ2-7	-	-	CASSRSWTALGYEQYF	TGTGCCAGCAGCCGTTCTTGGACGGCTCTGGGTTACGAGCAGTACTTC
TRBV6-6	TRBJ2-7	-	TRBD2	CASSYRTSGLYEQYF	TGTGCCAGCAGTTACAGGACTAGCGGGCTCTACGAGCAGTACTTC
TRBV5-6	TRBJ2-7	large	-	CASSSSVEQYF	TGTGCCAGCAGCTCATCGGTCGAGCAGTACTTC
TRBV4-2	TRBJ1-2	-	-	CASSLGERGVDGYTF	TGTGCCAGCAGCCTTGGGGAACGTGGGGTTGATGGCTACACCTTC
TRBV6-6	TRBJ1-2	-	-	CASSMTPGGFNYGYTF	TGTGCCAGCAGCATGACACCGGGAGGCTTTAACTATGGCTACACCTTC
TRBV7-6	TRBJ1-2	few	-	CASRSRMDYGYTF	TGTGCCAGTAGGAGCAGGATGGATTATGGCTACACCTTC
TRBV7-8	TRBJ2-4	-	TRBD1	CASSPWDSLQYF	TGTGCCAGCAGCCCGTGGGACAGTCTTCAGTACTTC
TRBV25-1	TRBJ2-1	-	TRBD2	CASSVGTSGYNEQFF	TGTGCCAGCAGTGTCGGGACTAGCGGTTACAATGAGCAGTTCTTC
TRBV9	TRBJ1-1	-	TRBD1	CASSPGTGVTEAFF	TGTGCCAGCAGCCCCGGGACAGGGGTCACTGAAGCTTTCTTT
TRBV19	TRBJ1-2	-	TRBD1	CASSIVVPTGRGYGYTF	TGTGCCAGTAGTATAGTGGTCCCGACAGGGCGGGGGTATGGCTACACCTTC
TRBV5-1	TRBJ2-4	-	-	CASSLADDRGDRNIQYF	TGCGCCAGCAGCTTGGCTGATGATAGGGGCGACAGAAACATTCAGTACTTC
TRBV4-3	TRBJ2-2	-	TRBD2	CASSQGTSGGELFF	TGCGCCAGCAGCCAAGGTACTAGCGGCGGGGAGCTGTTTTTT
TRBV9	TRBJ1-1	-	TRBD1	CASSVITGGTEAFF	TGTGCCAGCAGCGTAATAACAGGGGGCACTGAAGCTTTCTTT
TRBV7-2	TRBJ2-1	-	-	CASSLGVGTYNEQFF	TGTGCCAGCAGCTTAGGTGTGGGGACCTACAATGAGCAGTTCTTC
TRBV27	TRBJ2-2	-	-	CASRILATNTGELFF	TGTGCCAGCAGAATCCTAGCGACGAACACCGGGGAGCTGTTTTTT
TRBV27	TRBJ2-5	-	TRBD2	CASSPSVGLARETQYF	TGTGCCAGCAGTCCCAGCGTGGGACTAGCGCGAGAGACCCAGTACTTC
TRBV27	TRBJ2-6	-	-	CATQGAGGANVLTF	TGTGCCACACAGGGCGCCGGTGGGGCCAACGTCCTGACTTTC
TRBV10-2	TRBJ1-2	-	-	CASTPNRNGYTF	TGCGCCAGCACCCCCAACAGGAATGGCTACACCTTC
TRBV5-4	TRBJ2-7	-	TRBD2	CASSFGWGGASSYEQYF	TGTGCCAGCAGCTTCGGCTGGGGAGGGGCAAGCTCCTACGAGCAGTACTTC
TRBV4-3	TRBJ2-7	-	-	CASSHLRSYEQYF	TGCGCCAGCAGCCATCTCCGCTCCTACGAGCAGTACTTC
TRBV14	TRBJ2-7	-	TRBD1	CASSQGTGPYEQYF	TGTGCCAGCAGCCAAGGGACAGGACCCTACGAGCAGTACTTC
TRBV29-1	TRBJ2-7	-	TRBD2	CSVEDQSGGITYEQYF	TGCAGCGTTGAAGATCAGAGCGGGGGGATTACCTACGAGCAGTACTTC
TRBV5-4	TRBJ2-6	-	-	CASSGGASGANVLTF	TGTGCCAGCAGCGGCGGTGCCTCTGGGGCCAACGTCCTGACTTTC
TRBV5-6	TRBJ1-1	once	-	CASSFPGHNTEVFF	TGTGCCAGCAGCTTCCCAGGGCACAACACTGAAGTTTTCTTT
TRBV2	TRBJ2-6	-	-	CASSYLVPGANVLTF	TGTGCCAGCTCCTACCTGGTCCCTGGGGCCAACGTCCTGACTTTC
TRBV4-3	TRBJ1-5	-	-	CASSPYFSTVQPQHF	TGCGCCAGCAGCCCGTATTTTAGCACAGTCCAGCCCCAGCATTTT
TRBV27	TRBJ2-7	-	-	CASSLVAGTVGEQYF	TGTGCCAGCAGTTTAGTAGCAGGAACAGTGGGAGAGCAGTACTTC
TRBV11-1	TRBJ1-3	-	-	CASSHLGAKTGNTIYF	TGTGCCAGCAGCCATTTGGGGGCGAAAACTGGAAACACCATATATTTT
TRBV7-8	TRBJ2-5	-	TRBD2	CASSLVGTSGGAVVETQYF	TGTGCCAGCAGCTTAGTCGGGACTAGCGGGGGGGCCGTTGTTGAGACCCAGTACTTC
TRBV6-5	TRBJ2-7	once	TRBD2	CASSYDAGGSSYEQYF	TGTGCCAGCAGTTATGACGCGGGGGGTAGCTCCTACGAGCAGTACTTC
TRBV7-2	TRBJ2-5	-	-	CASSLARSGRETQYF	TGTGCCAGCAGCTTAGCTCGATCCGGGCGAGAGACCCAGTACTTC
TRBV7-8	TRBJ2-2	-	-	CASSLLENANTGELFF	TGTGCCAGCAGCTTATTGGAGAACGCGAACACCGGGGAGCTGTTTTTT
TRBV9	TRBJ1-2	few	-	CASSVWLDGYTF	TGTGCCAGCAGCGTATGGTTAGATGGCTACACCTTC
TRBV2	TRBJ2-7	-	-	CASSDGLPGDEQYF	TGTGCCAGCAGTGACGGACTCCCGGGGGACGAGCAGTACTTC
TRBV7-3	TRBJ2-1	once	TRBD2	CASSLNPLGLAGDRGEQFF	TGTGCCAGCAGCTTAAACCCCCTGGGACTAGCGGGGGACAGGGGTGAGCAGTTCTTC
TRBV7-9	TRBJ1-1	-	TRBD1	CASSLPRGQIVGTEAFF	TGTGCCAGCAGCTTACCCAGGGGGCAGATAGTTGGCACTGAAGCTTTCTTT
TRBV7-4	TRBJ2-1	few	TRBD2	CASSSGLAGGNEQFF	TGTGCCAGCAGCTCTGGACTAGCGGGAGGAAATGAGCAGTTCTTC
TRBV18	TRBJ2-7	-	-	CASSIQGHGNYEQYF	TGTGCCAGCTCAATACAGGGACACGGCAATTACGAGCAGTACTTC
TRBV6-4	TRBJ2-1	once	TRBD1	CASSDIWTGSYNEQFF	TGTGCCAGCAGTGACATATGGACAGGGTCCTACAATGAGCAGTTCTTC
TRBV7-9	TRBJ2-7	-	-	CASSLMAGPNYEQYF	TGTGCCAGCAGCTTAATGGCGGGGCCCAACTACGAGCAGTACTTC
TRBV9	TRBJ1-1	few	-	CASSALNTEAFF	TGTGCCAGCAGCGCCCTGAACACTGAAGCTTTCTTT
TRBV9	TRBJ2-1	-	TRBD2	CASSTQRGGLDEQFF	TGTGCCAGCAGCACCCAGCGGGGGGGCCTGGATGAGCAGTTCTTC
TRBV27	TRBJ1-1	-	-	CASRGGTEAFF	TGTGCCAGCCGGGGTGGAACTGAAGCTTTCTTT
TRBV7-9	TRBJ1-5	-	-	CASSLGAGGGQPQHF	TGTGCCAGCAGCTTAGGGGCGGGGGGTGGTCAGCCCCAGCATTTT
TRBV30	TRBJ2-7	-	TRBD2	CACPAGEREHEQYF	TGTGCCTGTCCGGCGGGGGAGCGGGAACACGAGCAGTACTTC
TRBV2	TRBJ2-7	-	-	CGWGRGRYEQYF	TGTGGCTGGGGCAGGGGCCGCTACGAGCAGTACTTC
TRBV9	TRBJ2-7	-	-	CASSVARGSSYEQYF	TGTGCCAGCAGCGTAGCCAGGGGAAGTTCCTACGAGCAGTACTTC
TRBV7-7	TRBJ2-1	-	TRBD2	CASRLGLAGYNEQFF	TGTGCCAGCAGATTAGGGCTAGCGGGGTACAATGAGCAGTTCTTC
TRBV5-6	TRBJ2-4	-	TRBD1	CASSLEGAHGIQYF	TGTGCCAGCAGCTTGGAGGGGGCACATGGCATTCAGTACTTC